This T cell receptor beta chain was documented in a study of graft-versus-host responses after intestinal transplantation. For this clone: Its antigen is as yet unknown.

The CDR3 length is 15 residues. J gave up 6 bases and V 2 bases, and 6 bases lay outside the gene matches. Germline V lookup: CDR1 MNHNS, CDR2 SASEGT. Using immunoSEQ multiplex PCR, the repertoire was profiled, and TCRdb retains in-frame clones only, with some absent. The sample yields roughly 85,000 clones, around 90% seen once. Sequenced here: unstimulated CD8+ T cells sorted from spleen or lymph node cells, sampled before transplant. The chain joins TRBV6-1 to TRBJ2-1, with 8 positions matching TRBD2. This receptor was identified in a human donor who was the organ donor for an intestinal transplant. DNA of the CDR3: TGTGCCAGCAGTGAACTACTAGCGGACGTCAATGAGCAGTTCTTC. As protein: CASSELLADVNEQFF.